These 7 T cell receptor beta chains share one sample of origin, sequenced in a study of blood T cell repertoires in COVID-19. Sequenced by immunoSEQ multiplex PCR; TCRdb stores in-frame clones only, minus some. The top ten clones hold roughly 2.2% of a sample with over 250,000 clones, roughly 90% of them seen once. The sample consisted of peripheral blood. These TCRs come from a man between 50 and 59 years old with acute or convalescent COVID-19.

V usage is TRBV7-9 and J usage is TRBJ1-2; D not resolved. V was trimmed by 1 base and J by 4 bases, leaving 10 bases between them. The germline V gene encodes CDR1 SEHNR and CDR2 FQNEAQ (reference sequence). The CDR3 extends over 14 amino acids. CDR3 sequence reads: CASSLGTPVYGYTF. DNA of the CDR3: TGTGCCAGCAGCTTAGGAACACCCGTCTATGGCTACACCTTC.

The chain combines TRBV18 with TRBJ1-1, with TRBD1 matching 9 bases. CDR1 and CDR2 (germline): KGHSH, LQKENI. V was clipped by 0 bases and J by 5 bases; unmatched bases: 4. The CDR3 covers 15 residues. CDR3 sequence (DNA): TGTGCCAGCTCACCACCCACAGGGGGCAAAACTGAAGCTTTCTTT. It codes for CASSPPTGGKTEAFF.

This chain joins TRBV3-1 (or the pseudogene TRBV3-2) and TRBJ1-2; D is unresolved. From germline, CDR1 is LGHDT and CDR2 YNNKEL (reference sequence). V was trimmed by 2 bases and J by 4 bases, leaving 8 bases between them. CDR3 length: 13 residues. Here the CDR3 reads CASSQPEFYGYTF. CDR3 sequence (DNA): TGTGCCAGCAGCCAACCTGAGTTCTATGGCTACACCTTC.

The gene calls are TRBV19 and TRBJ2-5; D might be TRBD1 (6 bases). CDR1 and CDR2 (germline): LNHDA, SQIVND (reference sequence). The V end was cut by 1 base, the J end by 0 bases, with 12 bases between. This CDR3 spans 16 amino acids. CDR3 in DNA: TGTGCCAGTAGTATAGTCAGGGGATGTTACCAAGAGACCCAGTACTTC. Its translation: CASSIVRGCYQETQYF.

The chain uses TRBV7-8 and TRBJ2-5, with TRBD1 matching 7 bases. The CDR3 has 14 amino acids. The V gene's germline CDR1 is SGHVS and CDR2 FQNEAQ. The V and J ends lost 7 bases and 5 bases, in that order; junction bases with no gene match: 10. CDR3 region: CASTRQGSRETQYF. CDR3 bases: TGTGCCAGCACCCGACAGGGTTCGAGGGAGACCCAGTACTTC.

This clone was seen only once. The chain employs TRBV10-2 and TRBJ2-7, with TRBD2 as a possible D gene (5 bases). V was trimmed by 2 bases and J by 3 bases, leaving 14 bases between them. Looked up from germline, CDR1 is WSHSY and CDR2 is SAAADI. The length of the CDR3 is 15 residues. The CDR3 spells CASSEMNSGLYEQYF. In DNA form, the CDR3 reads TGCGCCAGCAGTGAGATGAACTCAGGACTCTACGAGCAGTACTTC.

Only one count was recorded for this clone. The chain combines TRBV19 with TRBJ2-3; D call uncertain. From germline, CDR1 is LNHDA and CDR2 SQIVND (reference sequence). The CDR3 runs 11 residues. V was shortened by 5 bases and J by 4 bases, with 4 bases between the two germline ends. The DNA of the CDR3 is TGTGCCAGTAGTGGCCCAGATACGCAGTATTTT. This codes for CASSGPDTQYF.